This T cell receptor (beta chain) was retrieved from a study of T cell responses to AZD1222 COVID-19 vaccine. The table came from immunoSEQ multiplex PCR; TCRdb's copy has only in-frame clones and leaves some out. The sample has 130,000 to 150,000 clones, approximately 89% seen once. The V gene's germline CDR1 is LGHNA and CDR2 YSLEER. V gave up 1 base and J gave up 5 bases, with 15 bases separating them. CDR3 length: 15 amino acids. This clone was found once. Its antigen is undetermined. Study-level results: Two AZD1222 administrations were followed by greater Spike-specific TCR breadth and depth. Donors skewed white British and female; clonal diversity was possibly underestimated. Sampling that yielded the repertoires occurred only after the peak T cell response. Unmutated regions of variants are reportedly targeted by nearly half of spike-specific TCRs.

Sequenced material: peripheral blood, taken 28 days after the second AZD1222 dose. The chain links TRBV4-3 to TRBJ2-7; D possibly uses TRBD1 or TRBD2 (5 bases each). The TCR was taken from an adult who received the AZD1222 COVID-19 vaccine. The CDR3 DNA sequence: TGCGCCAGCAGCCAAGCCGGGACCTTGATAAACGAGCAGTACTTC. Residues: CASSQAGTLINEQYF.